This T cell receptor (beta chain) was obtained from a study of T cell changes during pregnancy in multiple sclerosis. V lost 5 bases and J lost 3, with 9 bases in between. This CDR3 contains 13 residues. Germline V gene sequence: CDR1 SEHNR, CDR2 FQNEAQ (reference sequence). Produced via immunoSEQ multiplex PCR; TCRdb's table is partial and in-frame only. The sample carries roughly 73,000 clones, roughly nine tenths recorded once. This sequence joins TRBV7-9 and TRBJ2-3; a weak D match, TRBD1 (5 bases). The clonotype comes from a female donor in good health, enrolled as a control in a pregnancy study. Sequencing used peripheral blood, obtained in the second trimester of pregnancy. CDR3 sequence reads: CASSKAGTDTQYF. DNA for the CDR3: TGTGCCAGCAGCAAGGCAGGGACAGATACGCAGTATTTT.